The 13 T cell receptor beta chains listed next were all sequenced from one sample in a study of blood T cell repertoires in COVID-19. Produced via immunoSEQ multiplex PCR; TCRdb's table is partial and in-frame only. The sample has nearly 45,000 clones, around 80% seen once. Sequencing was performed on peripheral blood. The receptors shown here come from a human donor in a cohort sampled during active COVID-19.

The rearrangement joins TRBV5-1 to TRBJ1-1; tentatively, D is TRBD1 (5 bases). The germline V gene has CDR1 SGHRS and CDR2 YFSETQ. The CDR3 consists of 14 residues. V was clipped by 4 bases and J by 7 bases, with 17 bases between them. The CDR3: CASSDHRFRGEAFF. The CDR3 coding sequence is TGCGCCAGCAGCGATCACAGGTTTAGGGGTGAAGCTTTCTTT. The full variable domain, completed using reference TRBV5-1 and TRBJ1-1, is KAGVTQTPRYLIKTRGQQVTLSCSPISGHRSVSWYQQTPGQGLQFLFEYFSETQRNKGNFPGRFSGRQFSNSRSEMNVSTLELGDSALYLCASSDHRFRGEAFFGQGTRLTVV.

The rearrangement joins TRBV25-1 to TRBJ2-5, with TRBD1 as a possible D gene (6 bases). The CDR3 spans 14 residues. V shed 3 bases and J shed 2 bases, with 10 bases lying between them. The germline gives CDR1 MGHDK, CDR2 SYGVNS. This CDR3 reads CASSDPTGQETQYF. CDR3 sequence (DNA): TGTGCCAGCAGTGATCCGACAGGACAAGAGACCCAGTACTTC.

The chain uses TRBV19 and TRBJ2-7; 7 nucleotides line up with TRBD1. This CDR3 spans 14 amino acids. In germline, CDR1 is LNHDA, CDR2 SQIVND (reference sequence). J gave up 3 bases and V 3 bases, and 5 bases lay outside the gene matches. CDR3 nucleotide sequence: TGTGCCAGTAGTATTCCGGGACAGATCTACGAGCAGTACTTC. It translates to CASSIPGQIYEQYF.

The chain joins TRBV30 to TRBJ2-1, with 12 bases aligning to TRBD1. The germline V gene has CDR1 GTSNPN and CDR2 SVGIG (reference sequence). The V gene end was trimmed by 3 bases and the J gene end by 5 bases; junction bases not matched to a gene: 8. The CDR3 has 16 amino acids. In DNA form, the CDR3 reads TGTGCCTGGAGCGAACCCGGGACAGGGGGCCACAATGAGCAGTTCTTC. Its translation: CAWSEPGTGGHNEQFF.

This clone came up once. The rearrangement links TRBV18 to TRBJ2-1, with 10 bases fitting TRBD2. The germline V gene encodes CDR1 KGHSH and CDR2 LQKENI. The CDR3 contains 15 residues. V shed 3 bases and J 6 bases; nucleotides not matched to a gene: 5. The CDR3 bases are TGTGCCAGCTCACCTCCCGGGACTAGCGTCAATGAGCAGTTCTTC. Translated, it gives CASSPPGTSVNEQFF.

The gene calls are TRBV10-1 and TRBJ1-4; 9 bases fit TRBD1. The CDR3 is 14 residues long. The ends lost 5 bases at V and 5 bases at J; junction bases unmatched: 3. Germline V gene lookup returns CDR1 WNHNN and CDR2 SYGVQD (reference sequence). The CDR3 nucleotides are TGCGCCAGCAGTCTTGGACAGGGGAATGAAAAACTGTTTTTT. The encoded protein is CASSLGQGNEKLFF.

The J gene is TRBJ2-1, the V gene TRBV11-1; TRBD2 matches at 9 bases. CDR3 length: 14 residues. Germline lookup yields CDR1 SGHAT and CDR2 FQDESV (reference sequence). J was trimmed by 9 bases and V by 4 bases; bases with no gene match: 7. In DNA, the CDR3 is TGTGCCAGCAGCTCGCCGGGACTAGCATTTGAGCAGTTCTTC. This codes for CASSSPGLAFEQFF.

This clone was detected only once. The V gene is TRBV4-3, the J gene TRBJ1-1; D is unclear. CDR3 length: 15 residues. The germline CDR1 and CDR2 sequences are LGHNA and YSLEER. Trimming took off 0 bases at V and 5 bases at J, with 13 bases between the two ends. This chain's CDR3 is CASSQESTPITEAFF. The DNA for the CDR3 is TGCGCCAGCAGCCAAGAGAGCACCCCTATTACTGAAGCTTTCTTT.

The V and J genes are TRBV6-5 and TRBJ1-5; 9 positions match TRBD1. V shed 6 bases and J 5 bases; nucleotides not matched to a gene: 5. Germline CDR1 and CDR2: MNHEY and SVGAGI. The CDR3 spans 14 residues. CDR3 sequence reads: CASSRDRAHQPQHF. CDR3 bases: TGTGCCAGCAGCCGGGACAGGGCGCATCAGCCCCAGCATTTT.

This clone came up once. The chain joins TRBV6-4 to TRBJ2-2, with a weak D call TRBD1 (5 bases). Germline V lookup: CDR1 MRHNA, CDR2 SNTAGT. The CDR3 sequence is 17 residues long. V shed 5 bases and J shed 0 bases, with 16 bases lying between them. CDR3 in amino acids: CASSPYRAGTNTGELFF. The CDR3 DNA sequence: TGTGCCAGCAGTCCATACCGGGCAGGGACGAACACCGGGGAGCTGTTTTTT.

The CDR3 sequence: CASSLGPLAGAETQYF. The CDR3 DNA follows: TGCGCCAGCAGCTTGGGACCCCTAGCGGGAGCGGAGACCCAGTACTTC. The rearrangement links TRBV5-1 to TRBJ2-5; 10 bases align to TRBD2. Germline trimming cut 0 bases from V and 5 bases from J; bases unmatched to any gene: 7. The germline V gene has CDR1 SGHRS and CDR2 YFSETQ. There are 16 residues in the CDR3.

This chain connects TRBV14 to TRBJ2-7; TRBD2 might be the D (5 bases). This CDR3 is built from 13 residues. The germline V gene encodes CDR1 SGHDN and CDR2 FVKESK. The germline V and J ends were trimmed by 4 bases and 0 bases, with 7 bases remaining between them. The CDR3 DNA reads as TGTGCCAGCAGCCGAAGCGGCTCCTACGAGCAGTACTTC. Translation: CASSRSGSYEQYF.

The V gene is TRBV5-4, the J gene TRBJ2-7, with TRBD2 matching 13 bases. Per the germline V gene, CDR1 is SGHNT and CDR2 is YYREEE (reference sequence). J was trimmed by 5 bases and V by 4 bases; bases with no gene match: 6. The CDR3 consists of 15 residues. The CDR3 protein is CASSRRTSGSDEQYF. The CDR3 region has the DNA TGTGCCAGCAGCCGACGGACTAGCGGGAGTGACGAGCAGTACTTC. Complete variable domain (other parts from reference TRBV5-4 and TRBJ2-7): ETGVTQSPTHLIKTRGQQVTLRCSSQSGHNTVSWYQQALGQGPQFIFQYYREEENGRGNFPPRFSGLQFPNYSSELNVNALELDDSALYLCASSRRTSGSDEQYFGPGTRLTVT.